These 15 T cell receptor beta chains were all obtained from the same sample, sequenced in a study of cytomegalovirus exposure and HLA in healthy donors. PCR involved 60 Vbeta and 13 Jbeta primers. Method: immunoSEQ multiplex PCR; TCRdb's copy keeps in-frame clones and lacks some. Counted here are more than 110,000 clones, around 10% occurring once; the ten biggest clones make up under 2%. Input material: PBMCs. The receptor set was obtained from a man between 45 and 60 years old in good health and CMV-seronegative.

The table lists this clone with a few counts. The chain has TRBV2 and TRBJ2-7, with 8 positions matching TRBD1. V lost 8 bases, J lost 7 bases, and 16 bases stayed unmatched. The CDR3 has 15 residues. Per the germline V gene, CDR1 is SNHLY and CDR2 is FYNNEI. The CDR3: CASGHPGQAGKEQYF. Here the CDR3 DNA reads TGTGCCAGCGGGCACCCGGGACAGGCTGGTAAAGAGCAGTACTTC. The full variable domain, completed using reference TRBV2 and TRBJ2-7, is EPEVTQTPSHQVTQMGQEVILRCVPISNHLYFYWYRQILGQKVEFLVSFYNNEISEKSEIFDDQFSVERPDGSNFTLKIRSTKLEDSAMYFCASGHPGQAGKEQYFGPGTRLTVT.

This clone was seen a handful of times. The chain recombines TRBV30 with TRBJ2-3; TRBD2 is a possible D gene (5 bases). Germline values: CDR1 GTSNPN, CDR2 SVGIG (reference sequence). V was clipped by 8 bases and J by 0 bases, with 12 bases between them. This CDR3 is 13 amino acids long. The CDR3 loop is CAQAAESTDTQYF. CDR3 sequence (DNA): TGTGCCCAGGCAGCGGAGAGCACAGATACGCAGTATTTT. The full variable domain, with the rest looked up from reference TRBV30 and TRBJ2-3, is SQTIHQWPATLVQPVGSPLSLECTVEGTSNPNLYWYRQAAGRGLQLLFYSVGIGQISSEVPQNLSASRPQDRQFILSSKKLLLSDSGFYLCAQAAESTDTQYFGPGTRLTVL.

CDR3 sequence (DNA): TGTGCCAGCCATCAACAGGGGAGGCATGAAAACACCATATATTTT. It yields the protein CASHQQGRHENTIYF. V gene TRBV6-5 combines with J gene TRBJ1-3; TRBD1 matches 7 bases. Germline CDR1 reads MNHEY; CDR2 reads SVGAGI. The V gene end was trimmed by 8 bases and the J gene end by 6 bases; junction bases not matched to a gene: 13. CDR3 length: 15 residues.

This clone was detected only a few times. The chain couples TRBV6-1 to TRBJ2-3, with 7 nucleotides matching TRBD1. CDR3 length equals 15 residues. In germline, CDR1 is MNHNS, CDR2 SASEGT. V shed 7 bases, J shed 1 base, and the junction held 8 bases outside the gene matches. DNA of the CDR3: TGTGCCAGCATTTTAGGGGGCCCTGGCACAGATACGCAGTATTTT. This sequence encodes CASILGGPGTDTQYF.

The chain has TRBV9 and TRBJ1-5; 11 bases align to TRBD1. Germline loops: CDR1 SGDLS, CDR2 YYNGEE. V was clipped by 3 bases and J by 6 bases; unmatched bases: 5. The CDR3 is 15 amino acids. This CDR3 is CASSAYGTGGQPQHF. DNA for the CDR3: TGTGCCAGCAGCGCGTACGGGACAGGGGGTCAGCCCCAGCATTTT.

This clone turned up a few times. The rearrangement uses TRBV6-5 and TRBJ2-1; D is ambiguous. Germline CDR1 is MNHEY and CDR2 is SVGAGI. The CDR3 is 13 residues long. V was cut by 5 bases and J by 5 bases, with 10 bases left in between. CDR3 DNA: TGTGCCAGCAGTCGTGAACTCGACAATGAGCAGTTCTTC. Its translation: CASSRELDNEQFF.

This rearrangement joins TRBV9 to TRBJ2-5; 7 bases line up with TRBD2. The V gene end was trimmed by 0 bases and the J gene end by 5 bases; junction bases not matched to a gene: 7. Germline V gene data show CDR1 as SGDLS and CDR2 as YYNGEE. The CDR3 has 15 residues. The CDR3 nucleotides read TGTGCCAGCAGCGTAGAAAGCGGGGTACGGGAGACCCAGTACTTC. Protein: CASSVESGVRETQYF.

V usage is TRBV5-1 and J usage is TRBJ2-1; no definite D call. The CDR3 loop spans 16 amino acids. Germline V lookup: CDR1 SGHRS, CDR2 YFSETQ. Trimming took 0 bases from V and 0 from J, leaving 10 bases between them. Here the CDR3 reads CASSLAALSSYNEQFF. CDR3 nucleotides: TGCGCCAGCAGCTTGGCCGCCCTGAGCTCCTACAATGAGCAGTTCTTC.

This clone has just a few counts. The J gene is TRBJ1-4, the V gene TRBV19; 8 bases are shared with TRBD1. This CDR3 has 13 amino acids. Germline CDR1 and CDR2: LNHDA and SQIVND (reference sequence). Losses at the gene ends were 5 bases for V and 7 bases for J; bases not matched to a gene: 3. The CDR3 sequence is CASSGQGVEKLFF. The CDR3 DNA sequence: TGTGCCAGTAGTGGACAGGGAGTTGAAAAACTGTTTTTT.

CDR3 amino acids: CASSFDPGYGYTF. The DNA of the CDR3 is TGCGCCAGCAGCTTCGACCCGGGCTATGGCTACACCTTC. The chain recombines TRBV4-1 with TRBJ1-2; D unresolved. The CDR3 spans 13 residues. Per the germline V gene, CDR1 is MGHRA and CDR2 is YSYEKL. V was shortened by 5 bases and J by 4 bases, with 11 bases between the two germline ends.

This clone came up a few times. The rearrangement links TRBV10-2 to TRBJ1-4; D gene unclear. CDR1 and CDR2 from the germline V gene are WSHSY and SAAADI. This CDR3 is built from 12 residues. With 8 bases removed from V and 8 bases from J, the gap between germline ends came to 12 bases. DNA of the CDR3: TGCGCCAGCGCCCTGGGAGGAGAAAAACTGTTTTTT. Its protein product is CASALGGEKLFF.

This chain connects TRBV2 to TRBJ1-2; possibly TRBD1 for D (6 bases). The germline CDR1 and CDR2 sequences are SNHLY and FYNNEI. The CDR3 sequence is 15 residues long. V shed 6 bases and J shed 2 bases, with 16 bases lying between them. The CDR3 DNA follows: TGTGCCAGCAGACACCGGGACATCTCCAACTATGGCTACACCTTC. Translated: CASRHRDISNYGYTF. Filled out from reference TRBV2 and TRBJ1-2, the complete variable domain reads EPEVTQTPSHQVTQMGQEVILRCVPISNHLYFYWYRQILGQKVEFLVSFYNNEISEKSEIFDDQFSVERPDGSNFTLKIRSTKLEDSAMYFCASRHRDISNYGYTFGSGTRLTVV.

The chain is built from TRBV15 and TRBJ1-4, with a tentative D call TRBD1 (6 bases). From germline, CDR1 is LNHNV and CDR2 YYDKDF (reference sequence). The CDR3 is 16 residues long. Trimming removed 0 bases at V and 6 bases at J, with 14 bases between. The CDR3 region is CATSRDMGGGYEKLFF. In nucleotides, the CDR3 is TGTGCCACCAGCAGAGATATGGGGGGGGGCTATGAAAAACTGTTTTTT.

V usage is TRBV7-3 and J usage is TRBJ1-2; perhaps TRBD1 as D (6 bases). The CDR3 runs 14 residues. The V end lost 2 bases, the J end lost 8 bases, and 15 bases lay between the germline ends. Germline values: CDR1 SGHTA, CDR2 FQGTGA. The CDR3 is CASSLVPSTGGYTF. The CDR3 coding sequence is TGTGCCAGCAGCTTAGTCCCTTCGACAGGAGGCTACACCTTC. Full variable domain (missing parts from reference TRBV7-3 and TRBJ1-2): GAGVSQTPSNKVTEKGKYVELRCDPISGHTALYWYRQSLGQGPEFLIYFQGTGAADDSGLPNDRFFAVRPEGSVSTLKIQRTERGDSAVYLCASSLVPSTGGYTFGSGTRLTVV.

A few counts support this clone. The chain is built from TRBV2 and TRBJ1-4; a weak D match, TRBD1 (5 bases). The CDR3 covers 13 residues. Trimming took 3 bases from V and 7 from J, leaving 9 bases between them. CDR1 is SNHLY and CDR2 is FYNNEI in the germline V gene. For the CDR3, the DNA is TGTGCCAGCAGTGAGATTAGGGGTGAAAAACTGTTTTTT. Protein: CASSEIRGEKLFF.